A single sample is the source of the 27 T cell receptor beta chains below, sequenced in a study of cytomegalovirus exposure and HLA in healthy donors. PCR employed 60 Vbeta and 13 Jbeta primers. Data came from immunoSEQ multiplex PCR; TCRdb stores just in-frame clones and leaves some out. The data hold about 190,000 clones, with 80% to 90% observed a single time. Sequencing was carried out using PBMCs. The receptors were gathered from a man aged 40-50 years in good health and CMV-seropositive.

The genes are TRBV2 and TRBJ2-7; 10 nucleotides line up with TRBD2. From germline, CDR1 is SNHLY and CDR2 FYNNEI. The CDR3 spans 16 residues. The V gene end was trimmed by 1 base and the J gene end by 4 bases; junction bases not matched to a gene: 7. Here the CDR3 reads CASSEGASGSGYEQYF. The CDR3 coding sequence is TGTGCCAGCAGTGAAGGGGCTAGCGGGAGTGGTTACGAGCAGTACTTC.

The rearrangement links TRBV6-5 to TRBJ2-7; 8 bases map to TRBD1. CDR1 and CDR2 from the germline V gene are MNHEY and SVGAGI. V dropped 7 bases and J dropped 2; count of bases not matched to a gene: 10. The CDR3 covers 15 residues. The CDR3 sequence: CASTRSGQGTYEQYF. The CDR3, as DNA: TGTGCCAGCACGCGTTCAGGACAGGGAACCTACGAGCAGTACTTC.

The genes are TRBV10-3 and TRBJ2-1; 12 bases map to TRBD2. The CDR3 sequence is 14 residues long. V trimming: 4 bases; J trimming: 9 bases; junction bases outside the gene matches: 4. Germline V CDR1 and CDR2: ENHRY, SYGVKD. The CDR3 region is CAISGLAGVVEQFF. The CDR3 DNA reads TGTGCCATCAGTGGACTAGCGGGAGTGGTTGAGCAGTTCTTC.

The chain is built from TRBV7-9 and TRBJ2-1; 8 positions agree with TRBD2. CDR3 size: 15 residues. CDR1 and CDR2 (germline): SEHNR, FQNEAQ (reference sequence). V lost 1 base to trimming and J lost 3 bases; unmatched junction nucleotides: 2. The CDR3 DNA is TGTGCCAGCAGCTTAGTCAGCGGGAGCTACAATGAGCAGTTCTTC. Translation gives CASSLVSGSYNEQFF.

The chain combines TRBV4-3 with TRBJ1-1, with 8 bases that match TRBD1. The V and J ends lost 4 bases and 8 bases, in that order; junction bases with no gene match: 9. CDR1 and CDR2 (germline): LGHNA, YSLEER. CDR3 size: 14 residues. The CDR3 sequence: CASSPLPGQAEAFF. The CDR3 DNA is TGCGCCAGCAGCCCCTTACCGGGACAGGCGGAAGCTTTCTTT.

The chain is built from TRBV6-5 and TRBJ2-3; D is unresolved. The V end was cut by 7 bases, the J end by 5 bases, with 7 bases between. CDR3 length equals 11 residues. Germline CDR1 reads MNHEY; CDR2 reads SVGAGI. The CDR3 loop is CASTNGDTQYF. The CDR3 DNA sequence: TGTGCCAGCACCAACGGAGATACGCAGTATTTT.

The chain couples TRBV11-3 to TRBJ2-1; 9 bases are a match to TRBD1. Germline CDR1 SGHNT, CDR2 YENEEA. Germline trimming cut 1 base from V and 5 bases from J; bases unmatched to any gene: 3. The CDR3 consists of 15 residues. Here the CDR3 DNA reads TGTGCCAGCAGCTTAGGACAGGGGGTCGACAATGAGCAGTTCTTC. This gives the protein CASSLGQGVDNEQFF.

The genes are TRBV18 and TRBJ2-1; TRBD1 agrees at 7 bases. CDR1 KGHSH and CDR2 LQKENI come from the germline V gene. The V gene end was trimmed by 3 bases and the J gene end by 0 bases; junction bases not matched to a gene: 2. The CDR3 is made up of 15 amino acids. The CDR3 is CASSPDRSSYNEQFF. The CDR3 coding sequence is TGTGCCAGCTCACCGGACAGGAGCTCCTACAATGAGCAGTTCTTC. Looking up the rest from reference TRBV18 and TRBJ2-1 gives the full variable domain: NAGVMQNPRHLVRRRGQEARLRCSPMKGHSHVYWYRQLPEEGLKFMVYLQKENIIDESGMPKERFSAEFPKEGPSILRIQQVVRGDSAAYFCASSPDRSSYNEQFFGPGTRLTVL.

The V and J genes are TRBV5-1 and TRBJ2-7; 14 nucleotides align to TRBD2. Per the germline V gene, CDR1 is SGHRS and CDR2 is YFSETQ. Unmatched junction bases numbered 14, after V lost 0 bases and J lost 6 bases. CDR3 length: 19 amino acids. The CDR3 DNA sequence: TGCGCCAGCAGCTTGGAAGGTTGGGGGACTAGCGGGAGAAACTCCGAGCAGTACTTC. Residues: CASSLEGWGTSGRNSEQYF.

This chain uses TRBV4-1 with TRBJ2-1; 7 nucleotides match TRBD2. V trimming: 1 base; J trimming: 6 bases; junction bases outside the gene matches: 12. CDR1 is MGHRA and CDR2 is YSYEKL in the germline V gene. The CDR3 spans 17 residues. CDR3 sequence (DNA): TGCGCCAGCAGCCAAGCCTCCTTTGCGGGAGCGTCCAATGAGCAGTTCTTC. This translates into CASSQASFAGASNEQFF.

The rearrangement joins TRBV10-3 to TRBJ2-3, with TRBD2 matching 11 bases. Germline V lookup: CDR1 ENHRY, CDR2 SYGVKD. V shed 1 base, J shed 2 bases, and the junction held 8 bases outside the gene matches. The CDR3 is made up of 18 amino acids. The CDR3 sequence is CAISEWGGLAGTTDTQYF. The CDR3 DNA follows: TGTGCCATCAGTGAGTGGGGAGGACTAGCGGGCACCACAGATACGCAGTATTTT.

A few counts support this clone. CDR3 sequence: CASSPPTGAGNTIYF. CDR3 DNA: TGTGCCAGCAGCCCGCCGACAGGAGCTGGAAACACCATATATTTT. The rearrangement joins TRBV5-6 to TRBJ1-3; D is possibly TRBD1 (6 bases). Per germline, CDR1 SGHDT and CDR2 YYEEEE. This CDR3 spans 15 amino acids. V lost 4 bases, J lost 2 bases, and 13 bases lay in between.

This chain joins TRBV19 and TRBJ2-1, with TRBD2 identical over 7 bases. Germline assignment: CDR1 LNHDA and CDR2 SQIVND (reference sequence). CDR3 length: 17 residues. J lost 9 bases, V lost 3 bases, and 17 bases had no gene match. The CDR3 coding sequence is TGTGCCAGTAGTATTTTCTTCGCGCGGGGAGGGCCGGTTGAGCAGTTCTTC. Encoded protein: CASSIFFARGGPVEQFF.

This rearrangement joins TRBV7-8 to TRBJ1-3, with D perhaps TRBD1 (5 bases). V lost 1 base, J lost 9 bases, and 13 bases lay in between. Germline V gene data show CDR1 as SGHVS and CDR2 as FQNEAQ. The CDR3 loop spans 14 amino acids. The CDR3 protein is CASSLDGDRRTIYF. DNA for the CDR3: TGTGCCAGCAGCTTAGATGGAGACAGACGCACCATATATTTT.

The chain couples TRBV14 to TRBJ1-2; D is unclear. V lost 0 bases and J lost 8, with 16 bases in between. CDR1 and CDR2 (germline): SGHDN, FVKESK. CDR3 length: 15 residues. CDR3 DNA: TGTGCCAGCAGCCAAGAGTTAAGCGGGATTGGAGGCTACACCTTC. Its translation is CASSQELSGIGGYTF. Together with reference TRBV14 and TRBJ1-2, the CDR3 gives the full variable domain: EAGVTQFPSHSVIEKGQTVTLRCDPISGHDNLYWYRRVMGKEIKFLLHFVKESKQDESGMPNNRFLAERTGGTYSTLKVQPAELEDSGVYFCASSQELSGIGGYTFGSGTRLTVV.

The CDR3 region is CASSRTVQGTQYF. The CDR3 DNA is TGTGCCAGCAGTCGGACAGTACAGGGTACGCAGTATTTT. This chain uses TRBV7-8 with TRBJ2-3, with D possibly matching TRBD1 (6 bases). With 6 bases removed from V and 8 bases from J, the gap between germline ends came to 15 bases. There are 13 residues in the CDR3. Germline loops: CDR1 SGHVS, CDR2 FQNEAQ.

Here the CDR3 DNA reads TGTGCCAGCAGCACCGGACTAGCAGCTAGCACAGATACGCAGTATTTT. It encodes CASSTGLAASTDTQYF. The chain joins TRBV5-4 to TRBJ2-3, with 8 bases fitting TRBD2. This CDR3 comprises 16 residues. CDR1 and CDR2 from the germline V gene are SGHNT and YYREEE (reference sequence). V lost 4 bases and J lost 0; bases outside the gene matches: 7. The entire variable domain, with the rest obtained from reference TRBV5-4 and TRBJ2-3, is as follows: ETGVTQSPTHLIKTRGQQVTLRCSSQSGHNTVSWYQQALGQGPQFIFQYYREEENGRGNFPPRFSGLQFPNYSSELNVNALELDDSALYLCASSTGLAASTDTQYFGPGTRLTVL.

The chain employs TRBV7-9 and TRBJ1-5, with no clear D. Germline CDR1 is SEHNR and CDR2 is FQNEAQ (reference sequence). V gave up 2 bases and J gave up 0 bases, with 5 bases separating them. The CDR3 loop spans 14 amino acids. The CDR3 bases are TGTGCCAGCAGCTTATCAGTTAGCAATCAGCCCCAGCATTTT. Residues: CASSLSVSNQPQHF.

This chain connects TRBV10-1 to TRBJ2-7; a possible D gene is TRBD2 (6 bases). Trimming cost V 2 bases and J 2 bases, with 13 bases left between them. The CDR3 is 15 residues long. Germline values: CDR1 WNHNN, CDR2 SYGVQD (reference sequence). The CDR3 loop reads CASSEGGKATYEQYF. CDR3 nucleotides: TGCGCCAGCAGTGAGGGAGGGAAGGCCACCTACGAGCAGTACTTC.

The chain uses TRBV5-1 and TRBJ2-1; 8 bases align to TRBD2. CDR1 is SGHRS and CDR2 is YFSETQ in the germline V gene. The CDR3 contains 15 residues. Trimming removed 4 bases from V and 5 bases from J; junction bases left unmatched: 8. The CDR3, as DNA: TGCGCCAGCAGCCCTGTAGCGGGACGACACAATGAGCAGTTCTTC. This encodes CASSPVAGRHNEQFF.

V is TRBV7-6 and J is TRBJ1-1, with 7 bases lining up with TRBD1. V trimming: 4 bases; J trimming: 9 bases; junction bases outside the gene matches: 5. The CDR3 consists of 12 residues. Germline CDR1 and CDR2: SGHVS and FNYEAQ. CDR3 loop: CASSSEGAKAFF. For the CDR3, the DNA is TGTGCCAGCAGCTCAGAGGGGGCGAAAGCTTTCTTT.

This clone was observed once. The chain couples TRBV7-9 to TRBJ1-2, with a possible D match to TRBD1 (5 bases). V was shortened by 3 bases and J by 2 bases, with 13 bases between the two germline ends. The CDR3 extends over 15 amino acids. Germline-derived CDR1 and CDR2 are SEHNR and FQNEAQ (reference sequence). The CDR3 DNA reads TGTGCCAGCAGCTTCGCGCAGGGCCGCAACTATGGCTACACCTTC. Translation: CASSFAQGRNYGYTF.

The chain couples TRBV13 to TRBJ2-7; TRBD1 agrees at 7 bases. With 5 bases clipped from V and 4 bases from J, the junction kept 5 bases outside the gene matches. This CDR3 is built from 13 residues. The germline CDR1 and CDR2 sequences are PRHDT and FYEKMQ (reference sequence). As DNA, the CDR3 is TGTGCCAGCAGCAGGGGACAGACATACGAGCAGTACTTC. Amino acids: CASSRGQTYEQYF.

This chain links TRBV28 with TRBJ1-2; D not certain. The germline V gene has CDR1 MDHEN and CDR2 SYDVKM. This CDR3 is 13 amino acids long. Deletions cut 5 bases from V and 4 bases from J, with 11 bases between. CDR3 protein: CASSLPQIYGYTF. CDR3 DNA: TGTGCCAGCAGTCTACCACAGATCTATGGCTACACCTTC.

The chain couples TRBV18 to TRBJ1-2, with D perhaps matching TRBD1 (6 bases). Trimming shortened V by 3 bases and J by 6 bases, and 11 bases separated the two germline ends. The CDR3 has 13 amino acids. The germline CDR1 and CDR2 sequences are KGHSH and LQKENI. The CDR3 bases are TGTGCCAGCTCACCCGCCCGGACAGATGGCTACACCTTC. Translating it yields CASSPARTDGYTF.

V usage is TRBV5-1 and J usage is TRBJ2-1; D ambiguous. Deletions cut 0 bases from V and 2 bases from J, with 12 bases between. The CDR3 consists of 16 residues. Germline CDR1 is SGHRS and CDR2 is YFSETQ. CDR3 residues: CASSLGAAGPYNEQFF. Written as DNA, the CDR3 is TGCGCCAGCAGCTTGGGGGCCGCAGGTCCCTACAATGAGCAGTTCTTC.

This rearrangement joins TRBV27 to TRBJ2-5; 8 positions agree with TRBD1. Germline values: CDR1 MNHEY, CDR2 SMNVEV (reference sequence). V trimming: 5 bases; J trimming: 4 bases; junction bases outside the gene matches: 9. This CDR3 is 15 amino acids long. CDR3 region: CASSTQATGAETQYF. CDR3 sequence (DNA): TGTGCCAGCAGTACCCAAGCGACAGGGGCAGAGACCCAGTACTTC.